This is a list of T cell receptor beta chains from one sample in a study of blood T cell repertoires in COVID-19. Method: immunoSEQ multiplex PCR; TCRdb's copy keeps in-frame clones and lacks some. This sample yields about 150,000 clones, of which about four fifths are seen a single time; 0.5% to 0.65% belongs to the top ten. Sequenced input: peripheral blood. The source of these receptors is a man in his fifties or sixties with acute or convalescent COVID-19. Both conserved end residues are part of each CDR3. The D gene is left open where the match is weak. Only part of the rows carry a size: once, few, many, or a class if the clone is expanded.

>.|TRBJ1-4|.|TRBV6-5
CASRRGTLNEKLFF
TGTGCCAGCAGGCGAGGGACTCTTAATGAAAAACTGTTTTTT
>TRBD1|TRBJ2-5|.|TRBV5-6
CASNRGRGETQYF
TGTGCCAGCAACAGGGGTCGGGGAGAGACCCAGTACTTC
>TRBD2|TRBJ2-1|.|TRBV2
CARTAPGLAGKNNEQFF
TGTGCCAGAACCGCCCCAGGGCTAGCGGGGAAGAACAATGAGCAGTTCTTC
>TRBD1|TRBJ2-7|.|TRBV12-3/TRBV12-4
CASSWTGAYEQYF
TGTGCCAGCAGTTGGACAGGCGCCTACGAGCAGTACTTC
>TRBD1|TRBJ2-2|few|TRBV7-2
CASSLRGPRAPGTGELFF
TGTGCCAGCAGCTTAAGGGGGCCCCGGGCCCCGGGCACCGGGGAGCTGTTTTTT
>.|TRBJ2-7|.|TRBV7-8
CASAFSRGATGQYF
TGTGCCAGCGCCTTCTCCCGGGGGGCCACGGGGCAGTACTTC
>.|TRBJ1-4|few|TRBV2
CASRSNEKLFF
TGTGCCAGCAGATCAAATGAAAAACTGTTTTTT
>.|TRBJ2-3|.|TRBV3-1/TRBV3-2
CASSPGPDTQYF
TGTGCCAGCAGCCCAGGGCCAGATACGCAGTATTTT
>TRBD1|TRBJ2-7|.|TRBV28
CASSPTAGTGYSYEQYF
TGTGCCAGCAGTCCAACCGCCGGGACAGGGTATTCCTACGAGCAGTACTTC
>.|TRBJ1-4|few|TRBV10-3
CAISPRASGPNEKLFF
TGTGCCATCAGCCCGCGGGCATCCGGACCTAATGAAAAACTGTTTTTT
>.|TRBJ1-1|.|TRBV7-9
CASSLAYGGRGNTEAFF
TGTGCCAGCAGCTTAGCGTACGGGGGTCGGGGGAACACTGAAGCTTTCTTT